The present TCR beta chain was sequenced within a study of blood T cell repertoires in COVID-19. CDR1 and CDR2 from the germline V gene are ENHRY and SYGVKD. Trimming took 8 bases from V and 2 from J, leaving 16 bases between them. The CDR3 is 15 residues long. A Seattle source enrolled patients during active infection and followed them longitudinally. Authors' processing steps: For nucleated cells, counts were estimated from reference gene primer amplification. Clones were read by immunoSEQ multiplex PCR, and TCRdb kept only the in-frame ones, dropping some. That table furnishes V, J and clone size, whereas the DNA furnished D and trimming. Here the sample spans a few hundred thousand clones, around nine tenths being singletons.

The sequenced sample consisted of peripheral blood. The chain joins TRBV10-3 to TRBJ1-5; D is unclear. The sequence was obtained from a woman in her twenties or thirties with COVID-19, enrolled during active disease. CDR3 DNA: TGTGCCATCCAATCCGCACTTCCGGGCAATCAGCCCCAGCATTTT. Protein: CAIQSALPGNQPQHF.